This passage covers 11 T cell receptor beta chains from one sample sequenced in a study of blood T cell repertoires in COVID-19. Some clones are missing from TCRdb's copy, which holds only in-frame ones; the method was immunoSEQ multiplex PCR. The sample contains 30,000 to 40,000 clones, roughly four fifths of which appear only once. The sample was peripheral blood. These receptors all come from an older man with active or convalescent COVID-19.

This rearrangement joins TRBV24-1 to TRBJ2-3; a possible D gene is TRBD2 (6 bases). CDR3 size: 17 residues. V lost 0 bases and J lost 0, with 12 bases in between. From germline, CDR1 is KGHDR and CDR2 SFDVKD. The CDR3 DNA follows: TGTGCCACCAGTGATTTGCAGGTTGGGGGGAGCACAGATACGCAGTATTTT. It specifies CATSDLQVGGSTDTQYF.

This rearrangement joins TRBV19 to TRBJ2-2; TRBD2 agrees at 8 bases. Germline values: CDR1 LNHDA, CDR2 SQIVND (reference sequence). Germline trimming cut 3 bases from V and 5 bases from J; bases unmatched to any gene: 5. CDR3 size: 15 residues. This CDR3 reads CASSILAGMTGELFF. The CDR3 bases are TGTGCCAGTAGTATCTTAGCGGGAATGACCGGGGAGCTGTTTTTT.

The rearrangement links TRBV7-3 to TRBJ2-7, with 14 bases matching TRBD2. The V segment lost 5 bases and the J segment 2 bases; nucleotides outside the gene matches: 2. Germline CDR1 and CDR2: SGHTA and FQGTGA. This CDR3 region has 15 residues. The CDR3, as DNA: TGTGCCAGCAGCGTGGGACTAGCGGGGGCCTACGAGCAGTACTTC. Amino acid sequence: CASSVGLAGAYEQYF.

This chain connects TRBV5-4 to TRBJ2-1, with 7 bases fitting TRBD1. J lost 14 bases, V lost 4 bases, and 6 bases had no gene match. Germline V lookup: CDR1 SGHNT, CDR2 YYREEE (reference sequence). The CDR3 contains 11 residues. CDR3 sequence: CASSVDRVEFF. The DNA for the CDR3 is TGTGCCAGCAGCGTCGACAGGGTGGAGTTCTTC. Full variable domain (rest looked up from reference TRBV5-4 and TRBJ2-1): ETGVTQSPTHLIKTRGQQVTLRCSSQSGHNTVSWYQQALGQGPQFIFQYYREEENGRGNFPPRFSGLQFPNYSSELNVNALELDDSALYLCASSVDRVEFFGPGTRLTVL.

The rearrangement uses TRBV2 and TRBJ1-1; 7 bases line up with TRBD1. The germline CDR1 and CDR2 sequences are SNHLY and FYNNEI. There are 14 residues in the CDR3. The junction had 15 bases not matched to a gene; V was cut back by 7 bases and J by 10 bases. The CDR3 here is CASMAGGLLGGAFF. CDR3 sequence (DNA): TGTGCCAGCATGGCAGGGGGGCTATTAGGTGGAGCTTTCTTT.

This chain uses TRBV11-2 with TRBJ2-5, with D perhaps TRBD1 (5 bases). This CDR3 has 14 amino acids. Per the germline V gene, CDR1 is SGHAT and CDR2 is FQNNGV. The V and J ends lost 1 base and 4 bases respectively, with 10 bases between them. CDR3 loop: CASSLASRGETQYF. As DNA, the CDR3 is TGTGCCAGCAGCTTAGCCTCTAGGGGAGAGACCCAGTACTTC.

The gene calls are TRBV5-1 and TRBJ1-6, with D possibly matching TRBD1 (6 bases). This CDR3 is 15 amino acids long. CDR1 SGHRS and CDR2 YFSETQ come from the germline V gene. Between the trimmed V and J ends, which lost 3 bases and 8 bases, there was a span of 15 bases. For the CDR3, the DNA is TGCGCCAGCAGCTACAGGGTTAAGGGGGATTCACCCCTCCACTTT. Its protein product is CASSYRVKGDSPLHF.

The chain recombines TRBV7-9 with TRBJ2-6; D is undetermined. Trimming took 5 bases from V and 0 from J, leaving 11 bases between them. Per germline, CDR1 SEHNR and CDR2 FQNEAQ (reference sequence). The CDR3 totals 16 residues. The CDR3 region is CASSDLVSSGANVLTF. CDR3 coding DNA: TGTGCCAGCAGCGACCTAGTTAGCTCTGGGGCCAACGTCCTGACTTTC.

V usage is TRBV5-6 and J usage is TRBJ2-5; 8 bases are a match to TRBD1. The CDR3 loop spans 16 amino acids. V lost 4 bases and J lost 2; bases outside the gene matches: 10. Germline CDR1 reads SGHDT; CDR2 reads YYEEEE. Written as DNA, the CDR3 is TGTGCCAGCAGCCCGCTGGACAGGGCCCCTCAAGAGACCCAGTACTTC. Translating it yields CASSPLDRAPQETQYF.

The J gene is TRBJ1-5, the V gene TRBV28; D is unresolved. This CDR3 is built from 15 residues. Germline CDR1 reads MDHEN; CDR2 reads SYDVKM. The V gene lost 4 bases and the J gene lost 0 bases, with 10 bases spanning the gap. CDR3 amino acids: CASSWAGNSNQPQHF. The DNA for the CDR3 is TGTGCCAGCAGTTGGGCAGGCAATAGCAATCAGCCCCAGCATTTT.

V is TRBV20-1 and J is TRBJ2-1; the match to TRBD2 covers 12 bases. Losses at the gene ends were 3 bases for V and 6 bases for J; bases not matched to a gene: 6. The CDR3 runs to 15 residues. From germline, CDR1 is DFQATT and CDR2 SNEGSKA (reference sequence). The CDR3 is CSASHLAGGGNEQFF. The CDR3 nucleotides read TGCAGTGCTAGTCACCTAGCGGGAGGGGGCAATGAGCAGTTCTTC.